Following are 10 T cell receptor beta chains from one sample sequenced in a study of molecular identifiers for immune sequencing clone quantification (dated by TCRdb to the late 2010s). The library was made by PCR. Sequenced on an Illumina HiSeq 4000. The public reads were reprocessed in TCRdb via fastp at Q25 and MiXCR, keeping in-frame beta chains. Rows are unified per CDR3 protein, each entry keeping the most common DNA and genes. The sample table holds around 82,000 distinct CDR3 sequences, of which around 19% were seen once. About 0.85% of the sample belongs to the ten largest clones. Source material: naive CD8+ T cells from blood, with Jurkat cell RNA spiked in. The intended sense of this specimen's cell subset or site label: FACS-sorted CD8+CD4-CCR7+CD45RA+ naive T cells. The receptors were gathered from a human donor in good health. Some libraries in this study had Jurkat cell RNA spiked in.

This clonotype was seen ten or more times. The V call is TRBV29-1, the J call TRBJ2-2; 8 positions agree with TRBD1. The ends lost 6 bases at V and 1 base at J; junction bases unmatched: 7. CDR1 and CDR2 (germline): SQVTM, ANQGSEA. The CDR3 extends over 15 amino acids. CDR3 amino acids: CSVEKTGVNTGELFF. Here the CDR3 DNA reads TGCAGCGTGGAAAAGACAGGGGTGAACACCGGGGAGCTGTTTTTT.

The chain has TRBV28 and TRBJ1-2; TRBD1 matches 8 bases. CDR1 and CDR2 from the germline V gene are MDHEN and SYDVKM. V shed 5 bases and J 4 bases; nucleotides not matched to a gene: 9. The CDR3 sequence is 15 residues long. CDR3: CASSTPGGLFYGYTF. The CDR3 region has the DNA TGTGCCAGCAGTACCCCAGGGGGCTTATTCTATGGCTACACCTTC.

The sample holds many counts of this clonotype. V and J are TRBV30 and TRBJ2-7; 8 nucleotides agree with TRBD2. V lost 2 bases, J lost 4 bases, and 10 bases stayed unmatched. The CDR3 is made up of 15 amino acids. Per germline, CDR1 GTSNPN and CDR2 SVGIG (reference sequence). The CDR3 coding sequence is TGTGCCTGGAGTCTCCAGGGAGCGGGAGATTACGAGCAGTACTTC. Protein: CAWSLQGAGDYEQYF.

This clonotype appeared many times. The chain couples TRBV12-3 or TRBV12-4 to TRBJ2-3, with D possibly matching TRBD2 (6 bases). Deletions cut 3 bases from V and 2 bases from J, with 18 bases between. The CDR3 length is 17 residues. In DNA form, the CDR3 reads TGTGCCAGCAGTTTGGTTCGGCTAGCGCCGTCCACAGATACGCAGTATTTT. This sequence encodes CASSLVRLAPSTDTQYF.

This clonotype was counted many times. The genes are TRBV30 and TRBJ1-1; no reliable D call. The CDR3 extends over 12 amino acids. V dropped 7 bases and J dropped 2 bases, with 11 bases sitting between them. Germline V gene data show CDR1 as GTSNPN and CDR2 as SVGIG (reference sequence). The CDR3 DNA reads TGTGCCTATTGGACGGTTAACACTGAAGCTTTCTTT. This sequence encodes CAYWTVNTEAFF.

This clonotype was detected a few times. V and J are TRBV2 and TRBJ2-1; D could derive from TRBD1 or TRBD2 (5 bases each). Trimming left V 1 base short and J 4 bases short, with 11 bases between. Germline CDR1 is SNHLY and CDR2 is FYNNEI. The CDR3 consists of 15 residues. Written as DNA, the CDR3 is TGTGCCAGCAGTGAAGTAGCGAGACAGTACAATGAGCAGTTCTTC. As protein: CASSEVARQYNEQFF.

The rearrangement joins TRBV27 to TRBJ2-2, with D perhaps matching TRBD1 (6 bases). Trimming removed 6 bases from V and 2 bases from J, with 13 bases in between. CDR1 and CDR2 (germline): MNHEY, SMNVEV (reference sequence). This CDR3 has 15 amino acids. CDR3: CASSLTGLNTGELFF. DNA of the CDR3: TGTGCCAGCAGCTTGACAGGCTTAAACACCGGGGAGCTGTTTTTT.

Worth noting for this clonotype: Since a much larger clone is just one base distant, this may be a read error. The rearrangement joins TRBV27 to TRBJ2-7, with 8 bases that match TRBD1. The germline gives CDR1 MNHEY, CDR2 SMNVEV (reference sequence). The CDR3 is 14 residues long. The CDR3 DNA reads TGTGCCAGCAGTTTGGGCGGGACAGGATACGGGCAGTACTTC. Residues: CASSLGGTGYGQYF.

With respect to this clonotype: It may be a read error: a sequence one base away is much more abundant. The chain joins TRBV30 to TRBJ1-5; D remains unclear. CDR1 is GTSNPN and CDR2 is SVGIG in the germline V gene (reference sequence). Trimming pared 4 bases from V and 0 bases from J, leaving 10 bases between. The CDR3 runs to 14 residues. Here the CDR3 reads CAWTDAYSNQPQHF. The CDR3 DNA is TGTGCCTGGACAGACGCTTATAGCAATCAGCCCCAGCATTTT.

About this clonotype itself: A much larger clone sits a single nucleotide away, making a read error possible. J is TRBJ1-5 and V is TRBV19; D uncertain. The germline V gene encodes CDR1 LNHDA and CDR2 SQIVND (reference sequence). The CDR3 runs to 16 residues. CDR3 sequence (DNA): TGTGCCAGTAGTATCGGTGATCGGGGTTTCAATCAGCCCCTGCATTTT. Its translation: CASSIGDRGFNQPLHF.